This T cell receptor (beta chain) was observed in a study of blood T cell repertoires in COVID-19. Study-wide background: COVID-19 samples from acute and convalescent phases originated in the United States, Italy and Spain. Sources were T cells, B-cell-depleted T cells, or PBMCs; the material itself was cDNA or gDNA.

Authors' data handling: Reference gene primer amplification gave estimated nucleated cell counts. Sequenced by immunoSEQ multiplex PCR; TCRdb stores in-frame clones only, minus some. V, J and clone size derive from that table, while D and trimming were established from the DNA sequence. The sample yields approximately 190,000 clones, 80% to 90% seen once. The CDR3 has 13 amino acids. Trimming removed 5 bases at V and 7 bases at J, with 14 bases between. The germline gives CDR1 LNHDA, CDR2 SQIVND (reference sequence). The source material was peripheral blood. This sequence joins TRBV19 and TRBJ1-1; a weak D match, TRBD1 (6 bases). The sequence came from a man aged 25-45 years with active or convalescent COVID-19. For the CDR3, the DNA is TGTGCCAGTAGTGCGACTGTGGACAGTGAAGCTTTCTTT. Its translation: CASSATVDSEAFF.